This T cell receptor beta chain was documented in a study of CD8+CD57+ T cells in acquired aplastic anemia. The study's findings and limits: Levels of CD8+ Simpson's diversity were not significantly distinct in patients versus controls.

Genomic DNA, serving as template, underwent TCR beta VDJ and CDR3 profiling. TCRdb used MiXCR to reprocess the reads, holding one entry per CDR3 protein. This sample has roughly 130,000 distinct CDR3 sequences; about 46% occur once, and the top ten carry about 2.5%. With V trimmed by 3 bases and J by 0 bases, 3 bases remained unmatched. CDR1 is LNHNV and CDR2 is YYDKDF in the germline V gene (reference sequence). The CDR3 sequence is 15 residues long. Worth noting for this clonotype: The antigen is not known.

The chain joins TRBV15 to TRBJ2-3; 7 bases line up with TRBD1. Material for sequencing was sorted CD4+, CD8+, or CD8+CD57+ T cells (not recorded which) from PBMCs. This TCR came from a human donor in good health, serving as a control. This CDR3 reads CATSSSGGSTDTQYF. The CDR3 region has the DNA TGTGCCACCAGCAGCTCAGGGGGAAGCACAGATACGCAGTATTTT.